This TCR beta chain was profiled in a study of blood T cell repertoires in COVID-19. Overall study: Sites in the United States, Italy and Spain provided acute and convalescent COVID-19 samples. PBMCs, B-cell-depleted T cells, or T cells were the source of the cDNA or gDNA that made up the material.

As handled by the study authors: It was from reference gene primer amplification that nucleated cell counts were estimated. Produced via immunoSEQ multiplex PCR; TCRdb's table is partial and in-frame only. The V and J calls and clone size come from that table; D and trimming were worked out from the DNA. The sample consists of some 210,000 clones, 84% of them appearing once. The CDR3 totals 16 residues. V lost 9 bases and J 2 bases, leaving 22 bases between the germline ends. Germline V lookup: CDR1 LNHNV, CDR2 YYDKDF (reference sequence). The sequenced material came from peripheral blood. The receptor was derived from a woman aged 70-85 years with active or convalescent COVID-19. This sequence joins TRBV15 and TRBJ2-5; possibly TRBD1 for D (6 bases). The CDR3 DNA is TGTGCCACAGGCTATAGGGGCTGGGGGCTACAAGAGACCCAGTACTTC. It specifies CATGYRGWGLQETQYF.